Shown below are 21 T cell receptor beta chains from a single sample sequenced in a study of shared clonotypes between healthy human individuals. TCRdb's table, derived via immunoSEQ multiplex PCR, lists solely in-frame clones and lacks some. The sample has some 470,000 clones, 76% seen once. The sample taken for sequencing was PBMCs. The receptors originated from a woman in her forties in good health. Some clones in this sample may be carry-over from other donors' samples.

This clone turned up a few times. This chain joins TRBV4-1 and TRBJ2-5; TRBD2 agrees at 12 bases. Trimming removed 4 bases from V and 4 bases from J; junction bases left unmatched: 13. The germline gives CDR1 MGHRA, CDR2 YSYEKL. The CDR3 is 18 amino acids. CDR3 DNA: TGCGCCAGCAGCCCTTCACCTCGACTAGCGGGAGTGGCAGAGACCCAGTACTTC. This codes for CASSPSPRLAGVAETQYF.

This sequence joins TRBV5-1 and TRBJ2-1; the D is unclear. Germline lookup yields CDR1 SGHRS and CDR2 YFSETQ. This CDR3 spans 14 amino acids. Trimming took off 4 bases at V and 8 bases at J, with 16 bases between the two ends. The CDR3 sequence is CASSRSGPIDEQFF. Here the CDR3 DNA reads TGCGCCAGCAGCCGATCCGGGCCTATCGATGAGCAGTTCTTC.

The chain has TRBV5-6 and TRBJ2-1; 9 nucleotides align to TRBD1. V shed 4 bases and J 7 bases; nucleotides not matched to a gene: 12. The CDR3 has 16 amino acids. Per the germline V gene, CDR1 is SGHDT and CDR2 is YYEEEE. The DNA of the CDR3 is TGTGCCAGCAGCCCACTAGGGACAGGGACAGAAAATGAGCAGTTCTTC. Encoded protein: CASSPLGTGTENEQFF.

As regards this clone: A much larger clone differs from this one at a single base, so this may be a read error. Here the CDR3 omits its conserved ending phenylalanine or tryptophan, so a read error is the likely source. The chain joins TRBV29-1 to TRBJ1-1; D is undetermined. The germline V gene encodes CDR1 SQVTM and CDR2 ANQGSEA. The CDR3 is 12 residues long. The V end was cut by 4 bases, the J end by 4 bases, with 10 bases between. The DNA for the CDR3 is TGCAGCGTTGGTTTCGGCCGCACTGAAGCTTTCCTT. This encodes CSVGFGRTEAFL.

This clone was counted a single time. DNA for the CDR3: TGTGCCAGCCGCGGGGGGGGCTTTGAAAAACTGTTTTTT. Its translation is CASRGGGFEKLFF. The V and J genes are TRBV6-6 and TRBJ1-4; TRBD1 is a possible D gene (6 bases). Germline loops: CDR1 MNHNY, CDR2 SVGAGI (reference sequence). The V end lost 8 bases, the J end lost 7 bases, and 14 bases lay between the germline ends. This CDR3 spans 13 amino acids.

This sequence joins TRBV5-1 and TRBJ1-1; D gene unclear. The CDR3 loop spans 13 amino acids. Trimming took 4 bases from V and 2 from J, leaving 9 bases between them. Germline V lookup: CDR1 SGHRS, CDR2 YFSETQ. CDR3 in amino acids: CASSGQANTEAFF. Written as DNA, the CDR3 is TGCGCCAGCAGCGGTCAGGCTAACACTGAAGCTTTCTTT.

CDR3 sequence reads: CASPDPGTTDQGNQPQHF. In nucleotides, the CDR3 is TGTGCCAGCCCCGACCCAGGGACTACCGATCAAGGCAATCAGCCCCAGCATTTT. The chain combines TRBV7-3 with TRBJ1-5, with D tentatively TRBD1 (5 bases). With 8 bases removed from V and 2 bases from J, the gap between germline ends came to 25 bases. The CDR3 extends over 18 amino acids. Germline V gene lookup returns CDR1 SGHTA and CDR2 FQGTGA.

The chain links TRBV7-8 to TRBJ2-5, with D possibly matching TRBD1 (5 bases). This CDR3 spans 14 amino acids. Between the trimmed V and J ends, which lost 4 bases and 3 bases, there was a span of 12 bases. CDR1 is SGHVS, CDR2 FQNEAQ, per germline. CDR3 loop: CASSWIREEETQYF. The CDR3, as DNA: TGTGCCAGCAGCTGGATCAGGGAAGAAGAGACCCAGTACTTC.

Comments on this clone: An end of the junction differs from the germline gene, which may be a read error. The chain has TRBV11-2 and TRBJ2-7; 12 positions match TRBD2. The germline V gene has CDR1 SGHAT and CDR2 FQNNGV. The CDR3 covers 12 residues. CDR3 in amino acids: CASRSLAGGLDF. The CDR3 nucleotides are TGTGCCAGCAGATCACTAGCGGGGGGCCTGGACTTC.

The chain is built from TRBV6-5 and TRBJ2-1, with a possible D match to TRBD1 (6 bases). CDR3 length: 13 amino acids. V lost 6 bases and J lost 4, with 10 bases in between. The germline V gene encodes CDR1 MNHEY and CDR2 SVGAGI. CDR3 residues: CASRKGQYNEQFF. DNA for the CDR3: TGTGCCAGCAGAAAAGGACAGTACAATGAGCAGTTCTTC.

V usage is TRBV7-9 and J usage is TRBJ1-3; tentative D call: TRBD1 (6 bases). The CDR3 spans 16 residues. Per germline, CDR1 SEHNR and CDR2 FQNEAQ (reference sequence). V was shortened by 5 bases and J by 0 bases, with 14 bases between the two germline ends. The CDR3 bases are TGTGCCAGCAGCGCCGGGAACAGGGTCTCTGGAAACACCATATATTTT. Translated, it gives CASSAGNRVSGNTIYF.

The chain recombines TRBV5-1 with TRBJ2-3; perhaps TRBD2 as D (6 bases). CDR3 length: 18 residues. V was trimmed by 1 base and J by 5 bases, leaving 23 bases between them. Germline assignment: CDR1 SGHRS and CDR2 YFSETQ. CDR3 sequence: CASSLPSLGGRGQDTQYF. The CDR3 coding sequence is TGCGCCAGCAGCTTGCCCTCCTTAGGAGGGAGAGGTCAAGATACGCAGTATTTT. The whole variable domain, remainder taken from reference TRBV5-1 and TRBJ2-3, is KAGVTQTPRYLIKTRGQQVTLSCSPISGHRSVSWYQQTPGQGLQFLFEYFSETQRNKGNFPGRFSGRQFSNSRSEMNVSTLELGDSALYLCASSLPSLGGRGQDTQYFGPGTRLTVL.

This clone was found a few times. Only one base separates this from a far larger clonotype, so it likely reflects a read error. No conserved phenylalanine or tryptophan ends this CDR3, so it is likely a read error. The gene calls are TRBV4-1 and TRBJ2-7; D is uncertain. V lost 1 base, J lost 3 bases, and 7 bases lay in between. The CDR3 runs 13 residues. Per germline, CDR1 MGHRA and CDR2 YSYEKL. Here the CDR3 DNA reads TGCGCCAGCAGCCAAGTAGGTGGCTACGAGCAGTACCTC. Translating gives CASSQVGGYEQYL.

The chain uses TRBV5-8 and TRBJ2-7; tentatively, D is TRBD1 (5 bases). The length of the CDR3 is 15 residues. With 0 bases removed from V and 3 bases from J, the gap between germline ends came to 13 bases. The germline CDR1 and CDR2 sequences are SGHTS and YDEGEE. CDR3 DNA: TGTGCCAGCAGCTTGGGGCAGGGTTATCACTACGAGCAGTACTTC. This gives the protein CASSLGQGYHYEQYF.

This chain uses TRBV10-3 with TRBJ1-1; possible D gene TRBD1, 5 bases. V was trimmed by 10 bases and J by 0 bases, leaving 18 bases between them. From germline, CDR1 is ENHRY and CDR2 SYGVKD. The CDR3 has 15 amino acids. The CDR3 DNA is TGTGCCACCTCGGACCAATTAGGGGTGAACACTGAAGCTTTCTTT. Protein product: CATSDQLGVNTEAFF.

The chain couples TRBV4-3 to TRBJ1-1, with 12 positions matching TRBD1. This CDR3 region has 17 residues. Losses at the gene ends were 3 bases for V and 1 base for J; bases not matched to a gene: 6. Germline loops: CDR1 LGHNA, CDR2 YSLEER. Here the CDR3 DNA reads TGCGCCAGCAGCCAGGGACAGGGGGCTCTTGGGAACACTGAAGCTTTCTTT. Its translation is CASSQGQGALGNTEAFF.

The chain links TRBV4-1 to TRBJ1-2; D is unresolved. The germline CDR1 and CDR2 sequences are MGHRA and YSYEKL. The CDR3 sequence is 15 residues long. The germline V and J ends were trimmed by 4 bases and 0 bases, with 12 bases remaining between them. The CDR3 nucleotides are TGCGCCAGCAGCCCCAGAGGGCCGTCTAACTATGGCTACACCTTC. Its translation is CASSPRGPSNYGYTF.

The chain recombines TRBV7-2 with TRBJ1-2, with 7 nucleotides matching TRBD1. With 7 bases clipped from V and 5 bases from J, the junction kept 7 bases outside the gene matches. CDR1 is SGHTA, CDR2 FQGNSA, per germline. The CDR3 covers 13 residues. The CDR3 DNA reads as TGTGCCAGCACATGGGACAGAAGTTATGGCTACACCTTC. Translation: CASTWDRSYGYTF.

On this clone: The sample carries other DNA sequences with the same CDR3. The chain joins TRBV30 to TRBJ2-2, with D possibly matching TRBD1 (6 bases). V was shortened by 2 bases and J by 4 bases, with 8 bases between the two germline ends. Germline lookup yields CDR1 GTSNPN and CDR2 SVGIG (reference sequence). The CDR3 spans 13 residues. CDR3 nucleotide sequence: TGTGCCTGGAGTTTAGGGGGCACCGGGGAGCTGTTTTTT. Its translation is CAWSLGGTGELFF.

This clone came up a few times. The chain couples TRBV30 to TRBJ2-7; D gene ambiguous. Per germline, CDR1 GTSNPN and CDR2 SVGIG (reference sequence). V was clipped by 5 bases and J by 0 bases, with 14 bases between them. This CDR3 has 14 amino acids. In DNA form, the CDR3 reads TGTGCCTGGGGCAGCCCCTGGGGCTCCTACGAGCAGTACTTC. It codes for CAWGSPWGSYEQYF. Complete variable domain (other parts from reference TRBV30 and TRBJ2-7): SQTIHQWPATLVQPVGSPLSLECTVEGTSNPNLYWYRQAAGRGLQLLFYSVGIGQISSEVPQNLSASRPQDRQFILSSKKLLLSDSGFYLCAWGSPWGSYEQYFGPGTRLTVT.

This chain connects TRBV29-1 to TRBJ2-7; maybe TRBD2 (6 bases). Deletions cut 6 bases from V and 0 bases from J, with 12 bases between. The CDR3 length is 13 residues. Germline V gene lookup returns CDR1 SQVTM and CDR2 ANQGSEA. The CDR3 DNA reads as TGCAGCGTGTTAGCGGTGAACTCCTACGAGCAGTACTTC. Its translation is CSVLAVNSYEQYF.